This T cell receptor beta chain was captured by sequencing in a study of cytomegalovirus exposure and HLA in healthy donors. PCR used 60 Vbeta primers and 13 Jbeta primers. The data were produced by immunoSEQ multiplex PCR, yet TCRdb's version contains in-frame clones alone and is incomplete. The sample has about 230,000 clones, 80% to 90% seen once. With respect to this clone: The antigen is unknown.

Overall study results and limits: Per published accounts, TCR beta sequences correctly predicted the HLA-A and HLA-B alleles of most subjects. By a later analysis, the bulk of CMV-associated TCR beta chains appeared HLA-restricted. In terms of immune exposure information, only CMV serostatus was available.

The sequence was collected from a woman between 18 and 29 years old in good health and CMV-seronegative. Sequences were obtained from PBMCs.

The CDR3 loop reads CASSLAVRGNKNIQYF. The CDR3 nucleotides are TGTGCCAGCAGCTTGGCCGTGCGGGGGAACAAAAACATTCAGTACTTC. This rearrangement joins TRBV5-6 to TRBJ2-4; TRBD2 matches 7 bases. With 0 bases clipped from V and 3 bases from J, the junction kept 6 bases outside the gene matches. The CDR3 is made up of 16 amino acids. The V gene's germline CDR1 is SGHDT and CDR2 YYEEEE.